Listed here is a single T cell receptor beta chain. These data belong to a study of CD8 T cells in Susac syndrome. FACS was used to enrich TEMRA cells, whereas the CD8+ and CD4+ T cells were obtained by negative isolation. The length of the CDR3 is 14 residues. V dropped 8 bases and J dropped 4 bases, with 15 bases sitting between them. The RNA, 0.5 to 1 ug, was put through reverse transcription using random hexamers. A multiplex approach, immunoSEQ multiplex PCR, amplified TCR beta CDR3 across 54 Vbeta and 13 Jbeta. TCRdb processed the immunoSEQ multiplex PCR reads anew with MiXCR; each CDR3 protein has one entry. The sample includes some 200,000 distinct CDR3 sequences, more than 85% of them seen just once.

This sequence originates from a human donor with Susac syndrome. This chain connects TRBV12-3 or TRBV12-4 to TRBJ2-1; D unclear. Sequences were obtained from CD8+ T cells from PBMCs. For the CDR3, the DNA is TGTGCCAGCCTAACGGCCCCGGATTACAATGAGCAGTTCTTC. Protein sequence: CASLTAPDYNEQFF.